The 25 T cell receptor beta chains presented below share a single source sample, sequenced in a study of blood T cell repertoires in COVID-19. Sequenced by immunoSEQ multiplex PCR; TCRdb stores in-frame clones only, minus some. The repertoire consists of roughly 180,000 clones, with roughly 94% occurring once and the leading ten covering 0.7% to 0.8%. The sequenced material came from peripheral blood. These receptors were obtained from a man aged 25-45 years with COVID-19, enrolled during active disease.

V gene TRBV7-6 combines with J gene TRBJ1-1; 11 nucleotides align to TRBD1. Germline V gene data show CDR1 as SGHVS and CDR2 as FNYEAQ. With V trimmed by 5 bases and J by 5 bases, 4 bases remained unmatched. The length of the CDR3 is 14 residues. CDR3 sequence reads: CASSAGQGGTEAFF. CDR3 coding DNA: TGTGCCAGCAGCGCGGGACAGGGGGGGACTGAAGCTTTCTTT.

The CDR3, as DNA: TGTGCCAGCAGCTTGTTTGAAAACAGGGTCTCTGGGGCCAACGTCCTGACTTTC. Translated, it gives CASSLFENRVSGANVLTF. The V gene is TRBV5-5, the J gene TRBJ2-6, with D possibly TRBD1 on 6 matching bases. Germline CDR1 is SGHKS and CDR2 is YYEKEE (reference sequence). V lost 1 base, J lost 0 bases, and 14 bases lay in between. The CDR3 loop spans 18 amino acids. Full variable domain (outside the CDR3, taken from reference TRBV5-5 and TRBJ2-6): DAGVTQSPTHLIKTRGQQVTLRCSPISGHKSVSWYQQVLGQGPQFIFQYYEKEERGRGNFPDRFSARQFPNYSSELNVNALLLGDSALYLCASSLFENRVSGANVLTFGAGSRLTVL.

The chain links TRBV27 to TRBJ2-5; 8 nucleotides match TRBD1. The V segment lost 5 bases and the J segment 0 bases; nucleotides outside the gene matches: 8. The CDR3 is 16 residues long. CDR1 MNHEY and CDR2 SMNVEV come from the germline V gene (reference sequence). The CDR3 protein is CASSPLKTGDQETQYF. For the CDR3, the DNA is TGTGCCAGCAGTCCCCTAAAGACAGGGGACCAAGAGACCCAGTACTTC.

The chain recombines TRBV7-9 with TRBJ2-5; D gene unclear. The CDR3 is 13 residues long. Germline V CDR1 and CDR2: SEHNR, FQNEAQ (reference sequence). V was pared by 7 bases and J by 0 bases, with 9 bases between. As DNA, the CDR3 is TGTGCCAGCAACAGTGGCCACCAAGAGACCCAGTACTTC. It yields the protein CASNSGHQETQYF.

The chain employs TRBV10-2 and TRBJ2-3, with D tentatively TRBD2 (6 bases). Trimming cost V 5 bases and J 3 bases, with 15 bases left between them. Germline CDR1 reads WSHSY; CDR2 reads SAAADI. CDR3 length equals 15 residues. CDR3 protein: CASSPGGLATDTQYF. The DNA for the CDR3 is TGCGCCAGCAGTCCCGGTGGGCTAGCGACAGATACGCAGTATTTT.

V usage is TRBV11-2 and J usage is TRBJ1-2, with a possible D match to TRBD1 (6 bases). CDR3 length: 16 amino acids. Germline assignment: CDR1 SGHAT and CDR2 FQNNGV. Trimming pared 7 bases from V and 1 base from J, leaving 19 bases between. The chain's CDR3 is CASTPEGGGFNYGYTF. For the CDR3, the DNA is TGTGCCAGCACCCCTGAGGGGGGAGGGTTTAACTATGGCTACACCTTC.

The V gene is TRBV2, the J gene TRBJ1-6, with TRBD1 matching over 8 bases. V gave up 9 bases and J gave up 5 bases; unmatched junction bases: 9. The CDR3 extends over 15 amino acids. Germline loops: CDR1 SNHLY, CDR2 FYNNEI. CDR3 amino acids: CARGSRTGNNSPLHF. CDR3 coding DNA: TGTGCCAGGGGGTCTAGGACAGGGAATAATTCACCCCTCCACTTT.

The chain links TRBV19 to TRBJ1-2; D might be TRBD1 (5 bases). The CDR3 has 12 residues. V lost 4 bases to trimming and J lost 8 bases, with 11 bases between them. Germline values: CDR1 LNHDA, CDR2 SQIVND (reference sequence). The chain's CDR3 is CASSRTYRGYTF. CDR3 in DNA: TGTGCCAGTAGTAGAACGTACAGGGGCTACACCTTC.

The chain is built from TRBV6-1 and TRBJ1-1; D uncertain. From germline, CDR1 is MNHNS and CDR2 SASEGT. V was pared by 2 bases and J by 1 base, with 11 bases between. The CDR3 has 15 amino acids. DNA for the CDR3: TGTGCCAGCAGTGAATATAGGGAGGGGAACACTGAAGCTTTCTTT. Amino acid sequence: CASSEYREGNTEAFF.

This chain links TRBV15 with TRBJ2-1, with D hard to call. This CDR3 contains 15 residues. Germline CDR1 and CDR2: LNHNV and YYDKDF (reference sequence). V was trimmed by 0 bases and J by 6 bases, leaving 12 bases between them. CDR3 nucleotides: TGTGCCACCAGCAGAGATGCGGTGAGGAGCAATGAGCAGTTCTTC. It yields the protein CATSRDAVRSNEQFF. The entire variable domain, with the rest obtained from reference TRBV15 and TRBJ2-1, is as follows: DAMVIQNPRYQVTQFGKPVTLSCSQTLNHNVMYWYQQKSSQAPKLLFHYYDKDFNNEADTPDNFQSRRPNTSFCFLDIRSPGLGDTAMYLCATSRDAVRSNEQFFGPGTRLTVL.

The J gene is TRBJ2-5, the V gene TRBV3-1 (or the pseudogene TRBV3-2), with 15 nucleotides matching TRBD2. In germline, CDR1 is LGHDT, CDR2 YNNKEL (reference sequence). The length of the CDR3 is 15 residues. The V gene end was trimmed by 2 bases and the J gene end by 9 bases; junction bases not matched to a gene: 4. CDR3 loop: CASSQQRTSGGAQYF. CDR3 coding DNA: TGTGCCAGCAGCCAACAAAGGACTAGCGGGGGGGCCCAGTACTTC.

This clone turned up a few times. This chain connects TRBV6-1 to TRBJ2-3; 10 nucleotides match TRBD2. Germline CDR1 and CDR2: MNHNS and SASEGT. V lost 0 bases to trimming and J lost 5 bases; unmatched junction nucleotides: 11. This CDR3 spans 18 amino acids. CDR3 loop: CASSEARSGGAVEDTQYF. The CDR3 DNA follows: TGTGCCAGCAGTGAAGCGCGCAGCGGGGGGGCTGTTGAAGATACGCAGTATTTT.

In this sample, this clone turned up a few times. CDR3 loop: CASSSQGDGEQYF. In DNA form, the CDR3 reads TGTGCCAGCAGCTCTCAGGGGGACGGCGAGCAGTACTTC. The J gene is TRBJ2-7, the V gene TRBV7-6, with TRBD1 identical over 7 bases. Losses at the gene ends were 4 bases for V and 6 bases for J; bases not matched to a gene: 6. CDR1 is SGHVS and CDR2 is FNYEAQ in the germline V gene. CDR3 length: 13 residues.

This clone has just one count. The chain carries TRBV5-1 and TRBJ2-5; 16 bases map to TRBD2. The V segment lost 2 bases and the J segment 3 bases; nucleotides outside the gene matches: 10. The CDR3 is made up of 19 amino acids. Germline V gives CDR1 SGHRS, CDR2 YFSETQ. CDR3 protein: CASSFGTSGGALLKETQYF. The CDR3 DNA follows: TGCGCCAGCAGCTTCGGGACTAGCGGGGGGGCCCTACTTAAAGAGACCCAGTACTTC.

V is TRBV10-3 and J is TRBJ2-5, with D perhaps matching TRBD2 (5 bases). CDR1 ENHRY and CDR2 SYGVKD come from the germline V gene. V was clipped by 0 bases and J by 5 bases, with 13 bases between them. The length of the CDR3 is 15 residues. CDR3 bases: TGTGCCATCAGTGAGTCGCGCGGGTCTGCGGAGACCCAGTACTTC. Its protein product is CAISESRGSAETQYF.

This clone occurred once. The rearrangement uses TRBV18 and TRBJ1-1; 7 nucleotides agree with TRBD1. V trimming: 4 bases; J trimming: 2 bases; junction bases outside the gene matches: 4. The V gene's germline CDR1 is KGHSH and CDR2 LQKENI. This CDR3 spans 14 amino acids. The CDR3 DNA is TGTGCCAGCTCACTGACAGGGTTCAACACTGAAGCTTTCTTT. Translation gives CASSLTGFNTEAFF. Full variable domain (rest looked up from reference TRBV18 and TRBJ1-1): NAGVMQNPRHLVRRRGQEARLRCSPMKGHSHVYWYRQLPEEGLKFMVYLQKENIIDESGMPKERFSAEFPKEGPSILRIQQVVRGDSAAYFCASSLTGFNTEAFFGQGTRLTVV.

The gene calls are TRBV19 and TRBJ1-1; a possible D gene is TRBD1 (5 bases). Trimming stripped 5 bases from V and 6 bases from J, with 19 bases between. The CDR3 sequence is 15 residues long. Germline CDR1 reads LNHDA; CDR2 reads SQIVND (reference sequence). CDR3 bases: TGTGCCAGTAGTGCCGGTGTCGGGGGTTCCTCTGAAGCTTTCTTT. Protein sequence: CASSAGVGGSSEAFF.

This clone was seen just once. The chain combines TRBV28 with TRBJ1-1; TRBD1 might be the D (5 bases). This CDR3 is built from 13 residues. Deletions cut 7 bases from V and 2 bases from J, with 11 bases between. Germline CDR1 reads MDHEN; CDR2 reads SYDVKM. Here the CDR3 reads CASTLTDNTEAFF. CDR3 DNA: TGTGCCAGCACCCTGACAGATAACACTGAAGCTTTCTTT.

The genes are TRBV9 and TRBJ2-5; D ambiguous. The ends were cut back, 0 bases at V and 5 bases at J, with 8 bases in the middle. This CDR3 comprises 13 residues. From germline, CDR1 is SGDLS and CDR2 YYNGEE. In DNA form, the CDR3 reads TGTGCCAGCAGCGTAGTGTCCGAGGAGACCCAGTACTTC. It translates to CASSVVSEETQYF.

This chain joins TRBV4-1 and TRBJ1-3; unclear D gene. Germline CDR1 is MGHRA and CDR2 is YSYEKL. The CDR3 length is 15 residues. Trimming cost V 0 bases and J 4 bases, with 10 bases left between them. CDR3 DNA: TGCGCCAGCAGCCAAGATCAGGCTTCGGGAAACACCATATATTTT. It translates to CASSQDQASGNTIYF.

The chain links TRBV11-2 to TRBJ2-7, with D perhaps TRBD2 (6 bases). Germline loops: CDR1 SGHAT, CDR2 FQNNGV. The CDR3 consists of 15 residues. V lost 1 base, J lost 4 bases, and 14 bases lay in between. The CDR3 protein is CASSLAGDRGYEQYF. CDR3 nucleotide sequence: TGTGCCAGCAGCTTAGCGGGGGATAGAGGTTACGAGCAGTACTTC.

The gene calls are TRBV7-9 and TRBJ1-1, with D unclear. V was clipped by 3 bases and J by 0 bases, with 8 bases between them. The germline V gene has CDR1 SEHNR and CDR2 FQNEAQ (reference sequence). The CDR3 has 14 residues. The CDR3 loop is CASSFDGVNTEAFF. The DNA for the CDR3 is TGTGCCAGCAGCTTTGATGGAGTGAACACTGAAGCTTTCTTT.

This sequence joins TRBV14 and TRBJ2-5; the match to TRBD1 covers 7 bases. The CDR3 contains 16 residues. Looked up from germline, CDR1 is SGHDN and CDR2 is FVKESK. Unmatched junction bases numbered 10, after V lost 1 base and J lost 5 bases. CDR3 residues: CASSQATGLGLETQYF. As DNA, the CDR3 is TGTGCCAGCAGCCAAGCGACAGGGTTGGGTCTGGAGACCCAGTACTTC.

The chain recombines TRBV13 with TRBJ1-1; 8 positions agree with TRBD1. CDR3 length equals 13 residues. Germline CDR1 reads PRHDT; CDR2 reads FYEKMQ (reference sequence). The V gene end was trimmed by 5 bases and the J gene end by 5 bases; junction bases not matched to a gene: 4. The CDR3 sequence: CASSTNRGTEAFF. The CDR3 DNA is TGTGCCAGCAGCACCAACAGGGGGACTGAAGCTTTCTTT.

The J gene is TRBJ2-1, the V gene TRBV29-1; TRBD1 matches 7 bases. The V and J ends lost 4 bases and 6 bases, in that order; junction bases with no gene match: 9. The CDR3 length is 14 residues. The V gene's germline CDR1 is SQVTM and CDR2 ANQGSEA. CDR3 in DNA: TGCAGCGTTGCTGGACAGGCGGGCGGCAATGAGCAGTTCTTC. Translated, it gives CSVAGQAGGNEQFF.